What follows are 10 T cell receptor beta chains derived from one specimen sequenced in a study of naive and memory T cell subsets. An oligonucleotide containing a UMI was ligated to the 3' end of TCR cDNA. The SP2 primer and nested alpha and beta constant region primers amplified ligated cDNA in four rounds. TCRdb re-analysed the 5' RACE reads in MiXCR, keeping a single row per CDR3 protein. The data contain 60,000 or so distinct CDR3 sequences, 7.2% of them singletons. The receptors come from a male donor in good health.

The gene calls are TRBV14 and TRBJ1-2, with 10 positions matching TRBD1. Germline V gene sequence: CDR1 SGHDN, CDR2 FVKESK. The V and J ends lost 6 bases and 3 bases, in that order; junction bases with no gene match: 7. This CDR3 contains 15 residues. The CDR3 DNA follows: TGTGCCAGCAGGGGACTCGGACAGGGGGACTATGGCTACACCTTC. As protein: CASRGLGQGDYGYTF.

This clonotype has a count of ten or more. The CDR3 nucleotides read TGCAGTGTCCCCAGCGGGGATCGTAATGAGCAGTTCTTC. As protein: CSVPSGDRNEQFF. This sequence joins TRBV20-1 and TRBJ2-1, with TRBD2 matching over 7 bases. V was clipped by 7 bases and J by 7 bases; unmatched bases: 10. Germline V CDR1 and CDR2: DFQATT, SNEGSKA (reference sequence). This CDR3 comprises 13 residues.

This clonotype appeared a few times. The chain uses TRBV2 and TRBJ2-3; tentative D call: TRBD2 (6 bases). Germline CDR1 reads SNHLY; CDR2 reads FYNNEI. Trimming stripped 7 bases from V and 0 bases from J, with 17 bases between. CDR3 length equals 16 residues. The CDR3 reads CASTGTTSGSTDTQYF. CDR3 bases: TGTGCCAGCACCGGAACGACAAGCGGGAGCACAGATACGCAGTATTTT.

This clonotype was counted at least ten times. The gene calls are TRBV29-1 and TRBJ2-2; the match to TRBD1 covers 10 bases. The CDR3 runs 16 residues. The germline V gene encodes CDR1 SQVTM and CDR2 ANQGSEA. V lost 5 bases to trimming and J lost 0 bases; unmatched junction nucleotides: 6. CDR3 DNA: TGCAGCGTTAAGACAGGGGGCAGGTCGAACACCGGGGAGCTGTTTTTT. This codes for CSVKTGGRSNTGELFF.

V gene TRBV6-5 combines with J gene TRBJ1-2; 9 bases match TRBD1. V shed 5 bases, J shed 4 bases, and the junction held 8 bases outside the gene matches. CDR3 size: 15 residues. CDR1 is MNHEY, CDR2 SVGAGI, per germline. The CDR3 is CASSIGSTGGYGYTF. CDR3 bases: TGTGCCAGCAGTATAGGATCGACAGGGGGCTATGGCTACACCTTC.

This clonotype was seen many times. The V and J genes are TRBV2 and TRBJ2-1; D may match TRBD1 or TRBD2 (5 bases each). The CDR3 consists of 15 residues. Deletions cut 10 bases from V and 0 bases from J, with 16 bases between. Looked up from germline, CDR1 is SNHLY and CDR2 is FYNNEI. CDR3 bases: TGTGCCAACTCCAGATGGGGGAGCTCCTACAATGAGCAGTTCTTC. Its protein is CANSRWGSSYNEQFF.

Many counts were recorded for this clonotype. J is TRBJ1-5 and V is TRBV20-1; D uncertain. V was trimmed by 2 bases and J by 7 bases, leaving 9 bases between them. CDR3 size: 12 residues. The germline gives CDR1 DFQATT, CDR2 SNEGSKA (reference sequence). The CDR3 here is CSARRTGQPQHF. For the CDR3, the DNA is TGCAGTGCTAGAAGGACCGGGCAGCCCCAGCATTTT.

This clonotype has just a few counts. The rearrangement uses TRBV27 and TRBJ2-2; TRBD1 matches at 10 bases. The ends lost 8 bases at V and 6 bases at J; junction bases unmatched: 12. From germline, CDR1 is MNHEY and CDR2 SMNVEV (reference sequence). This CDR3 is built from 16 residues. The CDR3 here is CASGPGTGVSAGELFF. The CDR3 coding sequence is TGTGCCAGCGGACCCGGGACAGGGGTGTCCGCCGGGGAGCTGTTTTTT.

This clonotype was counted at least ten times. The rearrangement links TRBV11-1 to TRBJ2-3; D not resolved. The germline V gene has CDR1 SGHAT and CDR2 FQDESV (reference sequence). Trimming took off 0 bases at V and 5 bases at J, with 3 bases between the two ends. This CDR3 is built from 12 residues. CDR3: CASSLALDTQYF. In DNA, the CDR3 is TGTGCCAGCAGCTTAGCGCTAGATACGCAGTATTTT.

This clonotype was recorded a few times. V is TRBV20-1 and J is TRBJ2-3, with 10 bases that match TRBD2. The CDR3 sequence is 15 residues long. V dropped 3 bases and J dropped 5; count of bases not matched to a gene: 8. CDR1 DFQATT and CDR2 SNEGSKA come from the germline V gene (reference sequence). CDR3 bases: TGCAGTGCTAGGTCCAGCGGGAGGGTGGTAGATACGCAGTATTTT. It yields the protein CSARSSGRVVDTQYF.